The 29 T cell receptor beta chains below come from one sample, sequenced in a study of TIL therapy for anti-PD-1-resistant metastatic lung cancer. Time point meaning: pre-treatment sample, taken before nivolumab and TIL therapy. The libraries were made with immunoSEQ v3. Libraries were prepared by immunoSEQ multiplex PCR; TCRdb keeps only in-frame clonotypes and omits some of them. The sample records about 44,000 clones, 70% to 80% being singletons. The material sequenced was blood, taken at baseline. Receptor source: a man between 65 and 80 years old with non-small cell lung cancer.

The CDR3 coding sequence is TGTGCCAGCAGCATCTTACTAGCGGGAGGGGTAGATACGCAGTATTTT. Translation gives CASSILLAGGVDTQYF. The chain is built from TRBV5-4 and TRBJ2-3; 13 positions match TRBD2. CDR3 length: 16 amino acids. The J segment lost 5 bases and the V segment lost 4 bases, leaving 7 bases of the junction unmatched. Germline V gene lookup returns CDR1 SGHNT and CDR2 YYREEE (reference sequence).

The rearrangement uses TRBV28 and TRBJ1-1, with D unresolved. V lost 3 bases, J lost 1 base, and 12 bases lay in between. The CDR3 has 15 residues. CDR1 MDHEN and CDR2 SYDVKM come from the germline V gene. DNA of the CDR3: TGTGCCAGCAGTTTCGCGGGCCGGACGAACACTGAAGCTTTCTTT. Encoded protein: CASSFAGRTNTEAFF. The entire variable domain, with the rest obtained from reference TRBV28 and TRBJ1-1, is as follows: DVKVTQSSRYLVKRTGEKVFLECVQDMDHENMFWYRQDPGLGLRLIYFSYDVKMKEKGDIPEGYSVSREKKERFSLILESASTNQTSMYLCASSFAGRTNTEAFFGQGTRLTVV.

The chain uses TRBV7-9 and TRBJ2-5, with D possibly TRBD2 on 5 matching bases. V lost 5 bases and J lost 5, with 9 bases in between. This CDR3 is built from 12 residues. Germline CDR1 reads SEHNR; CDR2 reads FQNEAQ (reference sequence). The CDR3 loop reads CASSPPGETQYF. The CDR3, as DNA: TGTGCCAGCAGCCCCCCGGGGGAGACCCAGTACTTC.

This sequence joins TRBV6-4 and TRBJ2-7, with 12 nucleotides matching TRBD2. Losses at the gene ends were 2 bases for V and 4 bases for J; bases not matched to a gene: 6. The germline V gene has CDR1 MRHNA and CDR2 SNTAGT. This CDR3 is built from 16 residues. The CDR3 sequence is CASSDELAGGQYEQYF. The CDR3 DNA reads as TGTGCCAGCAGTGACGAACTAGCGGGAGGCCAGTACGAGCAGTACTTC.

The J gene is TRBJ2-1, the V gene TRBV9, with 8 bases that match TRBD2. This CDR3 has 15 amino acids. Trimming at V came to 3 bases and at J to 2 bases, leaving 4 bases not matched to a gene. The germline CDR1 and CDR2 sequences are SGDLS and YYNGEE. CDR3 coding DNA: TGTGCCAGCAGCGCCAGCGGGAGTACCTACAATGAGCAGTTCTTC. The encoded protein is CASSASGSTYNEQFF.

The V and J genes are TRBV7-9 and TRBJ1-5; the D gene is possibly TRBD1 (6 bases). CDR3 size: 16 residues. Deletions cut 3 bases from V and 8 bases from J, with 20 bases between. Germline V gene lookup returns CDR1 SEHNR and CDR2 FQNEAQ (reference sequence). The CDR3 loop reads CASSFNGPYREEPQHF. The CDR3 DNA reads as TGTGCCAGCAGCTTTAACGGGCCCTACAGGGAGGAGCCCCAGCATTTT.

This chain uses TRBV4-2 with TRBJ2-7, with a possible D match to TRBD2 (5 bases). V was shortened by 4 bases and J by 2 bases, with 15 bases between the two germline ends. Germline CDR1 is LGHNA and CDR2 is YNFKEQ. The CDR3 runs to 15 residues. CDR3 nucleotides: TGTGCCAGCAGCCGCGGAACTAGGGAACCCTACGAGCAGTACTTC. Translated, it gives CASSRGTREPYEQYF.

V and J are TRBV7-9 and TRBJ1-1; TRBD1 is a possible D gene (5 bases). Germline-derived CDR1 and CDR2 are SEHNR and FQNEAQ (reference sequence). The CDR3 covers 15 residues. Between the trimmed V and J ends, which lost 5 bases and 3 bases, there was a span of 16 bases. Here the CDR3 reads CASSPSGGLYTEAFF. The CDR3 bases are TGTGCCAGCAGCCCATCCGGGGGTTTGTACACTGAAGCTTTCTTT.

The rearrangement links TRBV7-8 to TRBJ1-5; 7 bases match TRBD1. The trim removed 7 bases at V and 4 bases at J, leaving 7 bases unmatched. The CDR3 is 14 residues long. Germline lookup yields CDR1 SGHVS and CDR2 FQNEAQ. CDR3 in DNA: TGTGCCAGCACCCGGGACAGCCAAAATCAGCCCCAGCATTTT. This translates into CASTRDSQNQPQHF.

In its sample, this clone was seen a few times. The CDR3 bases are TGTGCCACCGTCAACCAGGGGTACTATGGCTACACCTTC. Translation: CATVNQGYYGYTF. The V gene is TRBV28, the J gene TRBJ1-2; the D gene is possibly TRBD1 (6 bases). The CDR3 totals 13 residues. The V end lost 10 bases, the J end lost 3 bases, and 15 bases lay between the germline ends. Germline-derived CDR1 and CDR2 are MDHEN and SYDVKM.

This chain uses TRBV9 with TRBJ1-1; no clear D gene. The CDR3 is made up of 14 amino acids. V shed 0 bases and J shed 3 bases, with 9 bases lying between them. In germline, CDR1 is SGDLS, CDR2 YYNGEE. CDR3 nucleotides: TGTGCCAGCAGCGTAGGTACTATGGACACTGAAGCTTTCTTT. It codes for CASSVGTMDTEAFF. Based on the CDR3 plus reference TRBV9 and TRBJ1-1, the full variable domain is DSGVTQTPKHLITATGQRVTLRCSPRSGDLSVYWYQQSLDQGLQFLIQYYNGEERAKGNILERFSAQQFPDLHSELNLSSLELGDSALYFCASSVGTMDTEAFFGQGTRLTVV.

A single count supports this clone. The genes are TRBV4-2 and TRBJ1-3; D not resolved. Deletions cut 0 bases from V and 2 bases from J, with 8 bases between. CDR3 size: 15 residues. Germline V gene sequence: CDR1 LGHNA, CDR2 YNFKEQ. CDR3 sequence: CASSQERATGNTIYF. In nucleotides, the CDR3 is TGTGCCAGCAGCCAAGAAAGAGCAACTGGAAACACCATATATTTT.

This chain joins TRBV30 and TRBJ2-7; 7 nucleotides agree with TRBD1. Germline V gene data show CDR1 as GTSNPN and CDR2 as SVGIG (reference sequence). V trimming: 4 bases; J trimming: 0 bases; junction bases outside the gene matches: 6. The CDR3 totals 14 residues. The chain's CDR3 is CAWTGDRASYEQYF. The CDR3 nucleotides read TGTGCCTGGACCGGAGACAGGGCCTCCTACGAGCAGTACTTC.

The rearrangement uses TRBV18 and TRBJ2-3; TRBD2 might be the D (6 bases). Germline V CDR1 and CDR2: KGHSH, LQKENI. V was shortened by 4 bases and J by 0 bases, with 11 bases between the two germline ends. This CDR3 has 15 residues. CDR3 DNA: TGTGCCAGCTCACTGGAACTAGCAAGCACAGATACGCAGTATTTT. Translated: CASSLELASTDTQYF.

The chain couples TRBV6-5 to TRBJ2-1, with a weak D call TRBD1 (6 bases). V lost 6 bases and J lost 4, with 10 bases in between. The CDR3 runs to 13 residues. Germline CDR1 MNHEY, CDR2 SVGAGI. This chain's CDR3 is CASSRQVYNEQFF. CDR3 sequence (DNA): TGTGCCAGCAGCCGACAGGTTTACAATGAGCAGTTCTTC.

This clone was observed a few times. The chain links TRBV15 to TRBJ2-5, with D possibly being TRBD1 (5 bases). The germline CDR1 and CDR2 sequences are LNHNV and YYDKDF (reference sequence). This CDR3 contains 13 residues. V lost 4 bases and J 5 bases, leaving 11 bases between the germline ends. The CDR3 region is CATSTGLAETQYF. In nucleotides, the CDR3 is TGTGCCACCAGCACAGGGTTAGCCGAGACCCAGTACTTC.

This clone has only a few counts. The chain couples TRBV4-1 to TRBJ1-5; D call uncertain. V was shortened by 0 bases and J by 6 bases, with 6 bases between the two germline ends. Per germline, CDR1 MGHRA and CDR2 YSYEKL. The CDR3 has 13 amino acids. The DNA of the CDR3 is TGCGCCAGCAGCCAAGATGAGGGTCAGCCCCAGCATTTT. Its protein is CASSQDEGQPQHF.

The V gene is TRBV5-6, the J gene TRBJ1-1, with a tentative D call TRBD1 (5 bases). The CDR3 length is 14 residues. The ends were cut back, 0 bases at V and 5 bases at J, with 11 bases in the middle. Germline-derived CDR1 and CDR2 are SGHDT and YYEEEE. In nucleotides, the CDR3 is TGTGCCAGCAGCTTGGGACTCCAGGGAACTGAAGCTTTCTTT. Residues: CASSLGLQGTEAFF.

This chain connects TRBV5-6 to TRBJ2-1; D possibly corresponds to TRBD1 (5 bases). CDR1 is SGHDT and CDR2 is YYEEEE in the germline V gene. V was pared by 4 bases and J by 6 bases, with 14 bases between. The CDR3 is made up of 14 amino acids. This chain's CDR3 is CASSMAGRVNEQFF. The CDR3 DNA reads TGTGCCAGCAGCATGGCCGGCAGGGTCAATGAGCAGTTCTTC.

This clone is medium-sized by share. The V gene is TRBV19, the J gene TRBJ2-1, with unresolved D. Trimming cost V 7 bases and J 5 bases, with 9 bases left between them. Germline-derived CDR1 and CDR2 are LNHDA and SQIVND (reference sequence). There are 12 residues in the CDR3. The CDR3 DNA reads as TGTGCCAGTAACCACGAAGACAATGAGCAGTTCTTC. Translating it yields CASNHEDNEQFF.

This clone was recorded a few times. The V gene is TRBV28, the J gene TRBJ1-2; 9 bases are a match to TRBD1. Germline CDR1 and CDR2: MDHEN and SYDVKM. This CDR3 has 14 amino acids. J was trimmed by 7 bases and V by 1 base; bases with no gene match: 4. DNA of the CDR3: TGTGCCAGCAGTTTATCTGGACAGGGGTTTGGCTACACCTTC. Protein sequence: CASSLSGQGFGYTF.

The chain uses TRBV7-9 and TRBJ2-3, with unresolved D. The CDR3 length is 15 residues. The germline V gene has CDR1 SEHNR and CDR2 FQNEAQ (reference sequence). The V and J ends lost 5 bases and 0 bases respectively, with 12 bases between them. The CDR3 here is CASSLQRPSTDTQYF. The CDR3 DNA reads as TGTGCCAGCAGCCTACAGAGACCTAGCACAGATACGCAGTATTTT.

The chain recombines TRBV7-2 with TRBJ2-3, with TRBD2 matching over 7 bases. The V and J ends lost 0 bases and 3 bases, in that order; junction bases with no gene match: 9. This CDR3 is 17 amino acids long. The germline gives CDR1 SGHTA, CDR2 FQGNSA. The CDR3 reads CASSLAGGPSGTDTQYF. In DNA, the CDR3 is TGTGCCAGCAGCTTAGCGGGAGGGCCCTCGGGGACAGATACGCAGTATTTT.

The gene calls are TRBV27 and TRBJ2-1, with a possible D match to TRBD2 (5 bases). The CDR3 covers 14 residues. CDR1 is MNHEY and CDR2 is SMNVEV in the germline V gene (reference sequence). Trimming cost V 3 bases and J 0 bases, with 6 bases left between them. The CDR3, as DNA: TGTGCCAGCAGTTTGGGGAGCTCCTACAATGAGCAGTTCTTC. It is translated as CASSLGSSYNEQFF.

The chain links TRBV25-1 to TRBJ2-3, with 9 bases matching TRBD1. Germline CDR1 MGHDK, CDR2 SYGVNS. After removal of 6 bases from V and 2 bases from J, the junction contained 3 bases not matched to a gene. The CDR3 length is 14 residues. CDR3 sequence reads: CASSRQGDTDTQYF. The CDR3 region has the DNA TGTGCCAGCAGCAGACAGGGGGACACAGATACGCAGTATTTT.

The rearrangement uses TRBV7-3 and TRBJ1-1; D possibly corresponds to TRBD1 (5 bases). Trimming left V 0 bases short and J 9 bases short, with 20 bases between. Germline CDR1 SGHTA, CDR2 FQGTGA. There are 16 residues in the CDR3. DNA of the CDR3: TGTGCCAGCAGCTTAACCCTTACGGGGGACTCAGGACAAGCTTTCTTT. This translates into CASSLTLTGDSGQAFF.

The chain uses TRBV15 and TRBJ1-1; a possible D gene is TRBD1 (5 bases). Germline V gives CDR1 LNHNV, CDR2 YYDKDF (reference sequence). This CDR3 comprises 15 residues. Trimming took 0 bases from V and 0 from J, leaving 8 bases between them. For the CDR3, the DNA is TGTGCCACCAGCAGAGAGGGGACGGTGAACACTGAAGCTTTCTTT. Protein sequence: CATSREGTVNTEAFF.

The rearrangement uses TRBV19 and TRBJ1-1, with D tentatively TRBD1 (6 bases). The CDR3 has 14 residues. In germline, CDR1 is LNHDA, CDR2 SQIVND (reference sequence). V lost 0 bases, J lost 7 bases, and 12 bases lay in between. The CDR3, as DNA: TGTGCCAGTAGTATAGAGCCAGGGGTCAGTGAAGCTTTCTTT. Its translation: CASSIEPGVSEAFF.

The chain recombines TRBV5-6 with TRBJ1-1, with a tentative D call TRBD1 (5 bases). Germline-derived CDR1 and CDR2 are SGHDT and YYEEEE. The germline V and J ends were trimmed by 4 bases and 3 bases, with 13 bases remaining between them. This CDR3 comprises 14 residues. This CDR3 reads CASSQLDSYTEAFF. CDR3 DNA: TGTGCCAGCAGCCAACTAGACAGTTACACTGAAGCTTTCTTT.